Described below is a single TCR beta chain sequence and its context. It has no known antigen specificity. Per-base qualities were not stored, and no clone one base away is much larger. The germline V and J ends show losses of 6 bases and 7 bases respectively, and no gene match explains 8 bases of the junction. The CDR3, from cysteine to phenylalanine, totals 15 residues. Only CDR3 DNA is held: 45 bases, read in frame from base 1. For CDR1 and CDR2, the germline V gene lists SGHRS and YFSETQ. The immunoSEQ Assay, a bias-controlled multiplex PCR, was used to amplify TCRbeta CDR3 regions from genomic DNA. The original methods were these. The number of nucleated cells in each sample was estimated from the amplification of reference gene primers within the assay. To quantify the absolute abundance of each unique TCRbeta CDR3 rearrangement, sequence reads were collapsed and filtered. For each sample, productive Simpson clonality was calculated as the square root of Simpson's diversity index across productive rearrangements. TCRdb carries this immuneACCESS record with in-frame sequences only. Its versions omit some clonotypes, under half of them owing to an unresolved V gene in the studies checked, with the rest unexplained. For V, J and clone size, that table is used; D and trimming come from the DNA. The sample table contains 150,000 to 200,000 clones; only one count was recorded for roughly 81% of them. Of the sample, 9% to 15% falls within the top ten clones.

This sample stems from a study of blood T cell repertoires in COVID-19 (dated by TCRdb to about 2020). For context, the study as a whole: Collaborator samples came from the United States, Italy and Spain and covered acute and convalescent phases of COVID-19. The repertoires were made available in a free public database intended to serve as a resource for research on the immune response to SARS-CoV-2. A de-identified subject ID, COVID-19 status, age in years and sex were almost always included in the sample metadata. The prospective study material was composed of cDNA or gDNA derived from T cells, B-cell-depleted T cells, or PBMCs. HLA class I and class II types, where available, came from metadata supplied by the sample provider rather than from assay-based typing. The samples were drawn from two sources: the first 160 participants of the ongoing ImmuneRACE study, and 1,200 or so subjects contributed by 6 global collaborators. Subjects who had been exposed to COVID-19, were actively infected with it, or had recovered from it provided the deeply sampled blood TCRbeta repertoires that made up the dataset.

One collaborating source in Seattle enrolled patients while the patients were actively infected and followed the patients over time throughout the course of disease. Collaborating institutions collected whole blood in K2EDTA tubes following their own protocols. For TCRbeta analysis, collaborators shipped samples as frozen whole blood, isolated PBMCs, or DNA extracted from either of those sample types. The paper's findings and limits, for the study overall: The amount of clinical and demographic metadata varied by source and participant and was provided uncurated.

The sample was peripheral blood. The rearranged segments are TRBV5-1 and TRBJ2-1, with TRBD1 matching 12 junction bases. This clonotype originated in a woman at least 80 years old with COVID-19, enrolled during active disease. The CDR3 sequence is CASNEGQGAQNEQFF. The bases read TGCGCCAGCAATGAGGGACAGGGGGCACAAAATGAGCAGTTCTTC. The CDR3 plus the reference TRBV5-1 and TRBJ2-1 genes for the other parts give the full variable domain: KAGVTQTPRYLIKTRGQQVTLSCSPISGHRSVSWYQQTPGQGLQFLFEYFSETQRNKGNFPGRFSGRQFSNSRSEMNVSTLELGDSALYLCASNEGQGAQNEQFFGPGTRLTVL.